This T cell receptor (beta chain) derives from a study of shared clonotypes between healthy human individuals. Study information: Each donor's CD8 memory used one plate, CD8 naive two, each CD4 subset three.

The CDR3 runs to 12 residues. The V gene lost 7 bases and the J gene lost 8 bases, with 17 bases spanning the gap. The germline V gene has CDR1 SQVTM and CDR2 ANQGSEA. Whole-study findings and limits: Some clonotypes were shared by all four sorted-subset donors, while others were not shared. The non-shared ones had lower generation probabilities than the shared ones. Across a handful of donors, naive CD4 shared approximately 4.5%, naive CD8 more than 3%, memory CD4 roughly 2.4%, memory CD8 about 0.38%.

Several immunoSEQ 96-well plates shared each subset's DNA, each plate a replicate. Assay: immunoSEQ multiplex PCR; the TCRdb copy retains only in-frame clones and omits some. Of around 700,000 clones listed, about 74% are singletons. On this clone itself: Its antigen is as yet unknown.

The V gene is TRBV29-1, the J gene TRBJ1-2, with D unresolved. The sequencing sample was made of memory CD4+ T cells sorted from blood. Subset here: CD45RA-negative fraction. The sequence derives from a woman in her twenties or thirties in good health. CDR3 in DNA: TGCAGCGGGAGAATTGGCCAATGGGGCTACACCTTC. Protein product: CSGRIGQWGYTF.